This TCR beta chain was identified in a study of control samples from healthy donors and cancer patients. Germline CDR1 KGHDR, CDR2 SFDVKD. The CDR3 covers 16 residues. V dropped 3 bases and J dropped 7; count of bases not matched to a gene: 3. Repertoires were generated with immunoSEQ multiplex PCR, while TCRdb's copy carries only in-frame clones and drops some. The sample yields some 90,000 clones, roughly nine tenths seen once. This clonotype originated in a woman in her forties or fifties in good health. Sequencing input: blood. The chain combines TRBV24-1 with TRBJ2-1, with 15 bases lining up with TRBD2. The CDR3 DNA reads TGTGCCACCAGTGATGGGACTAGCGGGAGGAAAAATGAGCAGTTCTTC. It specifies CATSDGTSGRKNEQFF.